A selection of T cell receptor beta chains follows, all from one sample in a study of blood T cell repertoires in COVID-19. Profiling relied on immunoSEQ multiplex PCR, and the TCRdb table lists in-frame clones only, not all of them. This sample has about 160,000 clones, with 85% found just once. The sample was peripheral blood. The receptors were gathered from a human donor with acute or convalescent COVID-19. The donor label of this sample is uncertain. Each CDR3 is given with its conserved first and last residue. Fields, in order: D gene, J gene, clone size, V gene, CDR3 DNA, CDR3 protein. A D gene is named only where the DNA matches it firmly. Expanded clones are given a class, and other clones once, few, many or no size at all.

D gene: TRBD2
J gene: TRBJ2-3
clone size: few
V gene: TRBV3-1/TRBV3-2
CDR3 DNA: TGTGCCAGCAGCAGGGATCTAGCGGGGGGACTTATGAAGTATTTT
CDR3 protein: CASSRDLAGGLMKYF

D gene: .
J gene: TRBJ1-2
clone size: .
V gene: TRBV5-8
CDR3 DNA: TGTGCCAGCAGCTTGGTCCTCGTGGGAGGTGGCTACACCTTC
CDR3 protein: CASSLVLVGGGYTF

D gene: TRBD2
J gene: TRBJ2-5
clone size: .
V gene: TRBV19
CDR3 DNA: TGTGCCAGTAGTTCCATAGCGGGGAGCCGTGAGACCCAGTACTTC
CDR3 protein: CASSSIAGSRETQYF

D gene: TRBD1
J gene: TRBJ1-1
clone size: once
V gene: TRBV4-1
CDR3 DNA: TGCGCCAGCAGCCAAGATCCGTCAGGGGGGAACACTGAAGCTTTCTTT
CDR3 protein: CASSQDPSGGNTEAFF

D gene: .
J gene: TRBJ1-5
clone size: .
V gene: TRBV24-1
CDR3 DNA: TGTGCCACCGCCCTCGGGGGGACGGGAGATCAGCCCCAGCATTTT
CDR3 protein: CATALGGTGDQPQHF

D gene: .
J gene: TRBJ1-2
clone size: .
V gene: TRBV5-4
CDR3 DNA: TGTGCCAGCAGCGGCATCCGACAGTATGGCTACACCTTC
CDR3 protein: CASSGIRQYGYTF

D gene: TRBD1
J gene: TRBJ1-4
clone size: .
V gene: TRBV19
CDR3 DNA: TGTGCCAGTACCTCTCAAGGGGGCAGTTTAGAAAAACTGTTTTTT
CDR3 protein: CASTSQGGSLEKLFF

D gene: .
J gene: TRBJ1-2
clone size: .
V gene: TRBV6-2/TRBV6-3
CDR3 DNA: TGTGCCAGCAGTTACTCCGGGACAAGCGGCTACACCTTC
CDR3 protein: CASSYSGTSGYTF

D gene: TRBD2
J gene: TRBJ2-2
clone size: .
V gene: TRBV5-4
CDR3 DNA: TGTGCCAGCAGCTCGGGGGGCCAGCGGGGGTTCACCGGGGAGCTGTTTTTT
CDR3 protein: CASSSGGQRGFTGELFF

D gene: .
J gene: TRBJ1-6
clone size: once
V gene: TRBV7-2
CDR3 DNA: TGTGCCAGCAGCTTAGAGGGACACCCTAGTGCACCCCTCCACTTT
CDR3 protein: CASSLEGHPSAPLHF